This T cell receptor (beta chain) was sequenced during a study of OX40 agonist ivuxolimab in advanced cancers. Study details: Six ivuxolimab dose levels, 0.01 to 10 mg/kg, were given intravenously every 2 weeks. Notes on the study in general: It was also the case that some nonresponders had low normalized T-cell clonal expansion.

Assay used: immunoSEQ multiplex PCR; TCRdb lists only in-frame clones, some missing. The top ten clones hold 4.7% of a sample with roughly 56,000 clones, 80% to 90% of them seen once. Any history of autoimmune disease or systemic immunosuppression disqualified patients. Germline CDR1 and CDR2: GTSNPN and SVGIG (reference sequence). The CDR3 has 12 amino acids. V was pared by 2 bases and J by 5 bases, with 9 bases between. Note on this clone: The antigen remains unidentified.

This clonotype originated in an adult with an advanced solid tumor such as melanoma, head and neck, liver or kidney cancer. This rearrangement joins TRBV30 to TRBJ1-2; D gene unclear. The sequenced sample was CD4+ or CD8+ T cells sorted from blood, obtained in a trial of the OX40 agonist ivuxolimab. This chain's CDR3 is CAWSPGIYGYTF. CDR3 sequence (DNA): TGTGCCTGGAGTCCGGGGATTTATGGCTACACCTTC.